The rows below give T cell receptor beta chains drawn from one sample of a study of Graves' ophthalmopathy and Graves' hyperthyroidism. TCRdb itself ran the multiplex PCR reads through MiXCR, one entry per CDR3 protein. The data show hundreds of thousands of distinct CDR3 sequences, with about a fifth seen just once and approximately 6.5% held by the top ten. The sequencing input was peripheral blood. Source of these receptors: a woman aged 18-30 years with stable Graves' hyperthyroidism. Some clones in this sample may be carry-over from other donors' samples. Each CDR3 is given with its conserved first and last residue. The order of the fields is J gene, D gene, clone size, V gene, CDR3 DNA, CDR3 protein. D genes are given only for firm matches. Rows give clone size only sometimes, using once, few, many, or a class for an expanded clone.

>TRBJ1-1|-|many|TRBV7-9
TGTGCCAGCAGCCCATTCAGCCCAGAGAACACTGAAGCTTTCTTT
CASSPFSPENTEAFF
>TRBJ1-1|-|many|TRBV13
TGTGCCAGCAGCTTATCCGGGGGCGCGTTTGACACTGAAGCTTTCTTT
CASSLSGGAFDTEAFF
>TRBJ2-5|-|-|TRBV5-6
TGTGCCAGCAGCTTACCGGGACTCTTAAAAGAGACCCAGTACTTC
CASSLPGLLKETQYF
>TRBJ1-2|-|many|TRBV12-5
TGTGCTAGTGGTCCCGACAGTCTCAATGGCTACACCTTC
CASGPDSLNGYTF
>TRBJ2-7|-|few|TRBV25-1
TGTGCCAGCAGCCGCTCTCCGGGGCCAGCCTACGAGCAGTACTTC
CASSRSPGPAYEQYF
>TRBJ1-5|-|many|TRBV20-1
TGCAGTGCTAGATTAGGAAGGGGTTGGCAGCCCCAGCATTTT
CSARLGRGWQPQHF
>TRBJ2-7|-|many|TRBV29-1
TGCAGCATTCTACGGCGGGACTACGAGCAGTACTTC
CSILRRDYEQYF
>TRBJ2-2|TRBD2|few|TRBV3-1
TGTGCCAGCAGCCACCAACTAGCGGTGGTTCGTACCGGGGAGCTGTTTTTT
CASSHQLAVVRTGELFF
>TRBJ1-1|TRBD1|many|TRBV4-1
TGCGCCAGCAGCCTAACGACGACAGGGATAAACACTGAAGCTTTCTTT
CASSLTTTGINTEAFF
>TRBJ2-5|-|many|TRBV28
TGTGCCAGCAGCCAACAGGGCCCCAGGGAGACCCAGTACTTC
CASSQQGPRETQYF
>TRBJ2-7|TRBD2|-|TRBV20-1
TGCAGTGCTAGGGATAGCGGGAGGGCTTACGAGCAGTACTTC
CSARDSGRAYEQYF
>TRBJ1-5|-|once|TRBV6-1
TGTGCCAGCAGTGAACAGGGACGGGCCAATCAGCCCCAGCATTTT
CASSEQGRANQPQHF
>TRBJ2-4|-|-|TRBV3-1
TGTGCCAGCAGCCAAGATCCTATAGCCAAAAACATTCAGTACTTC
CASSQDPIAKNIQYF
>TRBJ2-7|-|many|TRBV6-1
TGTGCCAGCACCTTCGTCCGGGACACGACCTACGAGCAGTACTTC
CASTFVRDTTYEQYF
>TRBJ2-7|-|many|TRBV6-1
TGTGCCAGCGCGAACCCAGGATACGAGCAGTACTTC
CASANPGYEQYF
>TRBJ1-5|TRBD1|-|TRBV19
TGTGCCAGTAGTACCCCTCACAGGGGGCGTGGAGGTGGCAATCAGCCCCAGCATTTT
CASSTPHRGRGGGNQPQHF
>TRBJ2-2|-|-|TRBV7-8
TGTGCCAGCAGCTGGACTTATGACGGGGAGCTGTTTTTT
CASSWTYDGELFF
>TRBJ2-7|-|-|TRBV5-1
TGCGCCAGCAGCATCCTCCTGGGTTCCTACGAGCAGTACTTC
CASSILLGSYEQYF
>TRBJ2-5|TRBD1|many|TRBV12-3/TRBV12-4
TGTGCCAGCAGCCTGACAGGGTCCCAAGAGACCCAGTACTTC
CASSLTGSQETQYF
>TRBJ1-2|-|-|TRBV28
TGTGCCAGCAGTTCGCTATACGTGGGGAGCTATGGCTACACCTTC
CASSSLYVGSYGYTF
>TRBJ1-2|-|many|TRBV6-5
TGTGCCAGCAGTTATAACAGGGACTATGGCTACACCTTC
CASSYNRDYGYTF
>TRBJ1-5|-|-|TRBV11-2
TGTGCCAGCAGCGTAGGATTTGGGGCAGTGGAGGATCAGCCCCAGCATTTT
CASSVGFGAVEDQPQHF
>TRBJ2-7|-|many|TRBV20-1
TGCAGTGCTAGGAGGGGGGGGGAGCAGTACTTC
CSARRGGEQYF
>TRBJ2-7|TRBD2|-|TRBV7-1
TGTGCCAGCAGCTCGGCGGGTAGCGGGAGGGCCATATCTCCCTACGAGCAGTACTTC
CASSSAGSGRAISPYEQYF
>TRBJ1-5|TRBD1|-|TRBV6-1
TGTGCCAGCGGACAGGGCAACAATCAGCCCCAGCATTTT
CASGQGNNQPQHF
>TRBJ2-7|-|few|TRBV12-5
TGTGCTAGTGGTTGGGGACCGAAAAGCTCCTACGAGCAGTACTTC
CASGWGPKSSYEQYF
>TRBJ1-5|TRBD1|few|TRBV12-3/TRBV12-4
TGTGCCAGCAGTCCGGACAGGCTTGGCAATCAGCCCCAGCATTTT
CASSPDRLGNQPQHF
>TRBJ2-7|-|many|TRBV7-9
TGTGCCAGCAGCTTACCCCGTCCAATATCAGACGAGCAGTACTTC
CASSLPRPISDEQYF
>TRBJ1-5|-|many|TRBV12-3/TRBV12-4
TGTGCCAGCAACCTGATGGGAGGGCCAAATCAGCCCCAGCATTTT
CASNLMGGPNQPQHF
>TRBJ2-5|-|few|TRBV15
TGTGCCACCAGCAGTGGGTGGGAAGAGACCCAGTACTTC
CATSSGWEETQYF
>TRBJ2-5|-|-|TRBV20-1
TGCAGTGCTAGGGGCGGGGGCCCTCCGGAGACCCAGTACTTC
CSARGGGPPETQYF
>TRBJ1-2|-|-|TRBV15
TGTGCCACCAGCAGCGGACAGAACTATGGCTACACCTTC
CATSSGQNYGYTF
>TRBJ2-5|-|many|TRBV29-1
TGCAGCGTTGGTGAGGGGTTGGGGCCGGAGACCCAGTACTTC
CSVGEGLGPETQYF
>TRBJ1-2|TRBD1|-|TRBV5-5
TGTGCCAGCAGCTCTCTCGACAGGGCAGAAGGCTACACCTTC
CASSSLDRAEGYTF
>TRBJ1-1|-|many|TRBV12-3/TRBV12-4
TGTGCCAGCAGTACAGGCTCCGGGACACCGAACACTGAAGCTTTCTTT
CASSTGSGTPNTEAFF
>TRBJ1-1|TRBD1|many|TRBV6-2/TRBV6-3
TGTGCCAGCAGTTACTCCCAGAAGGGGGCAGTCACTGAAGCTTTCTTT
CASSYSQKGAVTEAFF
>TRBJ1-2|-|many|TRBV6-4
TGTGCCAGCAGTGACGGGGCAGGGGATGGCTACACCTTC
CASSDGAGDGYTF
>TRBJ2-7|-|many|TRBV5-6
TGTGCCAGCAGCCCCTGGCTCTATGCTTCCTACGAGCAGTACTTC
CASSPWLYASYEQYF
>TRBJ1-5|-|many|TRBV12-3/TRBV12-4
TGTGCCAGCAGTCGCCGTGCGGGGAATAGCAATCAGCCCCAGCATTTT
CASSRRAGNSNQPQHF
>TRBJ2-4|-|few|TRBV6-2/TRBV6-3
TGTGCCAGTCACCCTCCGAGGGACGGGAAGGAGCGGTACATTCAGTACTTC
CASHPPRDGKERYIQYF
>TRBJ2-7|-|many|TRBV28
TGTGCCAGCAGTCGGGGGGGGCAGGGGGGACACGAGCAGTACTTC
CASSRGGQGGHEQYF
>TRBJ2-2|TRBD2|-|TRBV7-3
TGTGCCAGCAGCCGCAGCGGACTAGCGGGAGGCACCGGGGAGCTGTTTTTT
CASSRSGLAGGTGELFF
>TRBJ2-2|-|-|TRBV5-1
TGCGCCAGCAGCTTAACAGCTTCGAGAAGTGGCGGGGAGCTGTTTTTT
CASSLTASRSGGELFF
>TRBJ2-7|TRBD2|many|TRBV9
TGTGCCAGCAGCGAAAGCGGTAGCGGGAGCTACGAGCAGTACTTC
CASSESGSGSYEQYF
>TRBJ1-5|-|many|TRBV12-3/TRBV12-4
TGTGCCAGCAGTTTTTTGGCGGATCAGCCCCAGCATTTT
CASSFLADQPQHF
>TRBJ1-2|-|many|TRBV5-6
TGTGCCAGCAGTTCACAGTCTAACTATGGCTACACCTTC
CASSSQSNYGYTF
>TRBJ2-7|TRBD1|-|TRBV13
TGTGCCAGCAGCGCGGGGACAGGGGGCAGCTCCTACGAGCAGTACTTC
CASSAGTGGSSYEQYF